The 28 T cell receptor beta chains presented below share a single source sample, sequenced in a study of CD8 T cells in Susac syndrome. RNA totalling roughly 0.45 to 1 ug underwent reverse transcription with random hexamers. TCRdb reprocessed the immunoSEQ multiplex PCR reads with MiXCR, giving one entry per CDR3 protein. The sample includes some 200,000 distinct CDR3 sequences, 90% to 97% of them seen just once. The sample consisted of CD4+ T cells from PBMCs. The receptors derive from a human donor with Susac syndrome.

The chain recombines TRBV30 with TRBJ2-7; possible D gene TRBD1, 6 bases. The CDR3 loop spans 14 amino acids. CDR1 is GTSNPN and CDR2 is SVGIG in the germline V gene (reference sequence). V was shortened by 2 bases and J by 1 base, with 12 bases between the two germline ends. The CDR3: CAWSPPGHSYEQYF. The CDR3 DNA reads as TGTGCCTGGAGTCCGCCGGGACATTCCTACGAGCAGTACTTC. The whole variable domain, filled in from reference TRBV30 and TRBJ2-7, reads SQTIHQWPATLVQPVGSPLSLECTVEGTSNPNLYWYRQAAGRGLQLLFYSVGIGQISSEVPQNLSASRPQDRQFILSSKKLLLSDSGFYLCAWSPPGHSYEQYFGPGTRLTVT.

This chain joins TRBV6-5 and TRBJ2-1; 11 bases line up with TRBD2. With V trimmed by 0 bases and J by 6 bases, 13 bases remained unmatched. Germline-derived CDR1 and CDR2 are MNHEY and SVGAGI. There are 19 residues in the CDR3. The CDR3 DNA is TGTGCCAGCAGTTACTCCGGCCTAGCGGGGGGCCTGCCGGCCAATGAGCAGTTCTTC. Its translation: CASSYSGLAGGLPANEQFF.

This chain links TRBV5-1 with TRBJ2-2; no clear D gene. Trimming removed 4 bases from V and 0 bases from J, with 4 bases in between. Germline CDR1 is SGHRS and CDR2 is YFSETQ. This CDR3 has 13 residues. The CDR3 nucleotides read TGCGCCAGCAGCGGGGCGAACACCGGGGAGCTGTTTTTT. This codes for CASSGANTGELFF.

The rearrangement links TRBV5-1 to TRBJ1-4, with 9 bases matching TRBD1. CDR1 and CDR2 from the germline V gene are SGHRS and YFSETQ. The CDR3 spans 17 residues. With 1 base clipped from V and 1 base from J, the junction kept 5 bases outside the gene matches. The CDR3 region is CASSLLTGGQTNEKLFF. DNA of the CDR3: TGCGCCAGCAGCTTGTTGACAGGGGGACAAACTAATGAAAAACTGTTTTTT. The entire variable domain, with the rest obtained from reference TRBV5-1 and TRBJ1-4, is as follows: KAGVTQTPRYLIKTRGQQVTLSCSPISGHRSVSWYQQTPGQGLQFLFEYFSETQRNKGNFPGRFSGRQFSNSRSEMNVSTLELGDSALYLCASSLLTGGQTNEKLFFGSGTQLSVL.

The chain carries TRBV4-1 and TRBJ2-7; D tentatively fits TRBD1 or TRBD2 (6 bases each). Germline CDR1 and CDR2: MGHRA and YSYEKL. The V and J ends lost 4 bases and 0 bases respectively, with 19 bases between them. The CDR3 is made up of 17 amino acids. The CDR3 DNA sequence: TGCGCCAGCAGCCGTGCGGCTGGGGGGACAACCTCCTACGAGCAGTACTTC. It translates to CASSRAAGGTTSYEQYF.

The chain joins TRBV2 to TRBJ1-6, with D maybe TRBD1 (6 bases). Germline V CDR1 and CDR2: SNHLY, FYNNEI. The CDR3 covers 16 residues. Trimming left V 7 bases short and J 7 bases short, with 20 bases between. The CDR3 bases are TGTGCCAGCACCCTGAACAGGGCAGGGAACAATTCACCCCTCCACTTT. Residues: CASTLNRAGNNSPLHF. The full variable domain, with the rest looked up from reference TRBV2 and TRBJ1-6, is EPEVTQTPSHQVTQMGQEVILRCVPISNHLYFYWYRQILGQKVEFLVSFYNNEISEKSEIFDDQFSVERPDGSNFTLKIRSTKLEDSAMYFCASTLNRAGNNSPLHFGNGTRLTVT.

The chain joins TRBV20-1 to TRBJ2-3; TRBD2 agrees at 8 bases. The germline V gene has CDR1 DFQATT and CDR2 SNEGSKA (reference sequence). The CDR3 has 13 residues. With 3 bases clipped from V and 6 bases from J, the junction kept 5 bases outside the gene matches. CDR3 residues: CSASGGAGDTQYF. The CDR3 DNA sequence: TGCAGTGCTAGCGGGGGGGCAGGGGATACGCAGTATTTT.

The rearrangement joins TRBV27 to TRBJ1-2; D gene uncertain. Germline V gives CDR1 MNHEY, CDR2 SMNVEV (reference sequence). CDR3 size: 15 residues. V was cut by 3 bases and J by 4 bases, with 15 bases left in between. CDR3 nucleotide sequence: TGTGCCAGCAGTTTTGGCAGCCCCGGCGTCTATGGCTACACCTTC. This sequence encodes CASSFGSPGVYGYTF.

The V call is TRBV4-3, the J call TRBJ2-5, with D possibly being TRBD1 (5 bases). The CDR3 extends over 15 amino acids. Looked up from germline, CDR1 is LGHNA and CDR2 is YSLEER. Trimming took 0 bases from V and 5 from J, leaving 13 bases between them. The CDR3 DNA follows: TGCGCCAGCAGCCAAGATACAGGCCATGGGGAGACCCAGTACTTC. Encoded protein: CASSQDTGHGETQYF.

V is TRBV9 and J is TRBJ2-4; D uncertain. The CDR3 length is 14 residues. Germline assignment: CDR1 SGDLS and CDR2 YYNGEE. V dropped 7 bases and J dropped 0 bases, with 11 bases sitting between them. The CDR3, as DNA: TGTGCCAGCGCGGCGTCTCTAGCCAAAAACATTCAGTACTTC. Its translation: CASAASLAKNIQYF.

The chain has TRBV30 and TRBJ2-7; 8 bases fit TRBD1. The V and J ends lost 5 bases and 0 bases, in that order; junction bases with no gene match: 0. Germline assignment: CDR1 GTSNPN and CDR2 SVGIG (reference sequence). CDR3 size: 12 residues. In DNA form, the CDR3 reads TGTGCCTGGGGGACAGGCTCCTACGAGCAGTACTTC. Translation gives CAWGTGSYEQYF.

The chain combines TRBV6-5 with TRBJ2-5, with 8 nucleotides matching TRBD1. The CDR3 covers 13 residues. CDR1 MNHEY and CDR2 SVGAGI come from the germline V gene. The ends lost 7 bases at V and 4 bases at J; junction bases unmatched: 5. The CDR3, as DNA: TGTGCCAGCACCCCGGACAGGGCAGAGACCCAGTACTTC. Its translation is CASTPDRAETQYF.

The V and J genes are TRBV9 and TRBJ2-2, with D unresolved. CDR1 is SGDLS, CDR2 YYNGEE, per germline. The CDR3 has 15 amino acids. The V gene lost 4 bases and the J gene lost 0 bases, with 10 bases spanning the gap. The CDR3 region has the DNA TGTGCCAGCAGCCCCCTTCAAACGAACACCGGGGAGCTGTTTTTT. Translation gives CASSPLQTNTGELFF.

The V call is TRBV12-3 or TRBV12-4, the J call TRBJ2-2; 8 nucleotides agree with TRBD1. Trimming at V came to 3 bases and at J to 5 bases, leaving 5 bases not matched to a gene. This CDR3 contains 15 residues. The CDR3 region is CASSLTGVPTGELFF. The CDR3 nucleotides are TGTGCCAGCAGTTTGACAGGGGTTCCGACCGGGGAGCTGTTTTTT.

The chain recombines TRBV4-3 with TRBJ2-7; tentatively, D is TRBD1 (5 bases). There are 15 residues in the CDR3. Germline V gives CDR1 LGHNA, CDR2 YSLEER. Trimming left V 0 bases short and J 3 bases short, with 12 bases between. The CDR3 DNA is TGCGCCAGCAGCCAAGAATTCGACAGCTTCTACGAGCAGTACTTC. Its protein product is CASSQEFDSFYEQYF.

The chain recombines TRBV7-8 with TRBJ1-5; D remains ambiguous. Trimming pared 3 bases from V and 1 base from J, leaving 7 bases between. The germline V gene encodes CDR1 SGHVS and CDR2 FQNEAQ. There are 14 residues in the CDR3. The CDR3 coding sequence is TGTGCCAGCAGCTTCCTCGGGAGCAATCAGCCCCAGCATTTT. This translates into CASSFLGSNQPQHF.

The chain links TRBV30 to TRBJ1-6; 9 positions agree with TRBD1. The CDR3 totals 15 residues. The J segment lost 6 bases and the V segment lost 3 bases, leaving 6 bases of the junction unmatched. Germline-derived CDR1 and CDR2 are GTSNPN and SVGIG (reference sequence). CDR3 in amino acids: CAWRGADRGNSPLHF. In DNA, the CDR3 is TGTGCCTGGAGGGGGGCGGACAGGGGTAATTCACCCCTCCACTTT.

The chain links TRBV5-1 to TRBJ1-3; no reliable D call. The CDR3 length is 16 residues. The germline CDR1 and CDR2 sequences are SGHRS and YFSETQ. Trimming cost V 0 bases and J 2 bases, with 12 bases left between them. CDR3 bases: TGCGCCAGCAGCTTGGGGATCGGGTCCACTGGAAACACCATATATTTT. Its protein product is CASSLGIGSTGNTIYF. The full variable domain, rest sourced from reference TRBV5-1 and TRBJ1-3, is KAGVTQTPRYLIKTRGQQVTLSCSPISGHRSVSWYQQTPGQGLQFLFEYFSETQRNKGNFPGRFSGRQFSNSRSEMNVSTLELGDSALYLCASSLGIGSTGNTIYFGEGSWLTVV.

The chain joins TRBV29-1 to TRBJ2-3; 7 bases are a match to TRBD1. Germline-derived CDR1 and CDR2 are SQVTM and ANQGSEA. The ends lost 0 bases at V and 3 bases at J; junction bases unmatched: 0. This CDR3 region has 13 residues. The CDR3 bases are TGCAGCGTTGAAGAGACAGGGACAGATACGCAGTATTTT. It codes for CSVEETGTDTQYF.

The chain couples TRBV5-1 to TRBJ1-4; 9 nucleotides agree with TRBD1. The CDR3 runs 17 residues. Germline values: CDR1 SGHRS, CDR2 YFSETQ. V was clipped by 4 bases and J by 0 bases; unmatched bases: 7. The CDR3 sequence is CASSLGQGSATNEKLFF. The DNA for the CDR3 is TGCGCCAGCAGCCTAGGACAGGGGTCTGCAACTAATGAAAAACTGTTTTTT.

The chain joins TRBV19 to TRBJ1-5; D possibly corresponds to TRBD1 (6 bases). V lost 6 bases to trimming and J lost 5 bases, with 8 bases between them. CDR1 is LNHDA, CDR2 SQIVND, per germline (reference sequence). The CDR3 runs to 12 residues. The CDR3 nucleotides are TGTGCCAGTAGGGCAGGGGATCAGCCCCAGCATTTT. It specifies CASRAGDQPQHF.

The V and J genes are TRBV20-1 and TRBJ1-6; D not certain. The V end was cut by 0 bases, the J end by 5 bases, with 11 bases between. This CDR3 spans 15 amino acids. Germline V gives CDR1 DFQATT, CDR2 SNEGSKA (reference sequence). CDR3 sequence (DNA): TGCAGTGCTAGAGATCTCGTACGGGATAATTCACCCCTCCACTTT. Translation: CSARDLVRDNSPLHF.

The chain links TRBV7-9 to TRBJ2-5, with 10 bases lining up with TRBD1. The CDR3 is made up of 14 amino acids. The V gene's germline CDR1 is SEHNR and CDR2 FQNEAQ (reference sequence). The trim removed 4 bases at V and 3 bases at J, leaving 2 bases unmatched. CDR3 DNA: TGTGCCAGCAGCTGGACAGGGGGGGAAGAGACCCAGTACTTC. Translation: CASSWTGGEETQYF.

The chain uses TRBV29-1 and TRBJ2-1, with 7 positions matching TRBD2. V gave up 4 bases and J gave up 10 bases; unmatched junction bases: 22. This CDR3 is built from 17 residues. CDR1 SQVTM and CDR2 ANQGSEA come from the germline V gene. CDR3 DNA sequence: TGCAGCGTTGTGTTCGGGAGGCCGGGACTACCTCTTCGGGAGCAGTTCTTC. Translated: CSVVFGRPGLPLREQFF.

The V call is TRBV19, the J call TRBJ1-5; D is uncertain. CDR3 length: 14 amino acids. V was clipped by 3 bases and J by 2 bases, with 8 bases between them. CDR1 is LNHDA, CDR2 SQIVND, per germline (reference sequence). CDR3 region: CASSMMEGNQPQHF. CDR3 bases: TGTGCCAGTAGTATGATGGAGGGCAATCAGCCCCAGCATTTT.

The chain employs TRBV20-1 and TRBJ2-3; D uncertain. V shed 1 base and J shed 4 bases, with 12 bases lying between them. The V gene's germline CDR1 is DFQATT and CDR2 SNEGSKA (reference sequence). The CDR3 is 14 amino acids. The CDR3 loop is CSARAPGVSDTQYF. The DNA for the CDR3 is TGCAGTGCTAGAGCCCCCGGAGTCTCAGATACGCAGTATTTT.

The chain joins TRBV3-1 to TRBJ1-5; D might be TRBD1 (5 bases). The CDR3 is 16 amino acids. From germline, CDR1 is LGHDT and CDR2 YNNKEL (reference sequence). V dropped 0 bases and J dropped 2 bases, with 11 bases sitting between them. CDR3 sequence (DNA): TGTGCCAGCAGCCAAGATGGAAGGGGTGGCAATCAGCCCCAGCATTTT. Its protein is CASSQDGRGGNQPQHF.

This chain uses TRBV30 with TRBJ2-4; unclear D gene. Trimming stripped 1 base from V and 9 bases from J, with 10 bases between. From germline, CDR1 is GTSNPN and CDR2 SVGIG (reference sequence). This CDR3 spans 12 amino acids. The CDR3 DNA is TGTGCCTGGAGTGAGGGCCCTGGCATTCAGTACTTC. This translates into CAWSEGPGIQYF.